Listed below are T cell receptor beta chains from one sample, sequenced in a study of CXCR3-negative and CXCR3-positive naive CD8 T cells. TCRdb reprocessed the 5' RACE reads and stores each CDR3 protein as one record, lacking DNA. This table lists 95,000 to 100,000 distinct CDR3 sequences. The sample taken for sequencing was naive CXCR3+ CD8+ T cells from blood. Receptor source: a human donor in good health. Some clones in this sample may be carry-over from other donors' samples. The CDR3 runs from the conserved cysteine through the conserved F or W.

v_gene	j_gene	CDR3aa
TRBV5-4	TRBJ2-2	CAHSLGPDMNTGELFF
TRBV6-5	TRBJ1-5	CASSYGTGDVQPQHF
TRBV28	TRBJ2-1	CASSSYMQDNEQFF
TRBV3-1	TRBJ1-1	CASSQDAPGMVATEAFF
TRBV20-1	TRBJ2-7	CSARTGASYEQYF
TRBV7-2	TRBJ2-7	CASSPGTSTYEQYF
TRBV3-1	TRBJ2-2	CASSHFPNMFHTGELFF
TRBV29-1	TRBJ1-2	CSVDGRAYGYTF
TRBV6-5	TRBJ2-3	CASSYRLGLDTQYF
TRBV7-3	TRBJ2-1	CASSLSVGGAIFYNEQFF
TRBV6-5	TRBJ2-1	CASSYGGGAYNEQFF
TRBV7-9	TRBJ1-1	CASSSSFLRTGALPGEAFF
TRBV20-1	TRBJ2-7	CSARDNPTGIVVEQYF
TRBV11-2	TRBJ2-7	CASSLAPSGGAYEQYF
TRBV7-2	TRBJ2-1	CASSPGDSRNEQFF
TRBV12-3/TRBV12-4	TRBJ2-7	CASSPHRGQGAYEQYF
TRBV7-9	TRBJ2-7	CASSDADRGPTYEQYF
TRBV10-3	TRBJ2-1	CAISAGNEQFF
TRBV2	TRBJ2-1	CASSEWAGSYEQFF
TRBV7-6	TRBJ1-5	CASSRGQGVPPDNQPQHF
TRBV24-1	TRBJ2-2	CATSDSTGGVNTGELFF
TRBV12-3/TRBV12-4	TRBJ1-2	CASSPRDRGNYGYTF
TRBV11-2	TRBJ2-7	CASRSGLLDPLARYF
TRBV12-3/TRBV12-4	TRBJ2-1	CASSWGGGGDEQFF
TRBV7-7	TRBJ2-5	CASSLLRGPGETQYF
TRBV9	TRBJ2-7	CASSAGGAITYEQYF
TRBV11-2	TRBJ1-1	CASSLRSWDTEAFF